The 3 T cell receptor beta chains in this list originate from one sample, sequenced in a study of graft-versus-host responses after intestinal transplantation. Sequencing used immunoSEQ multiplex PCR; TCRdb keeps in-frame clones, though not all of them. This sample has 57,000 or so clones, with under 95% found just once. The material was PBMCs, obtained 118 days after intestinal transplantation. Source of these receptors: a human patient who received an intestinal transplant, so some T cells may come from the graft donor.

The V call is TRBV9, the J call TRBJ2-1; weak D call: TRBD1 (6 bases). V lost 0 bases to trimming and J lost 5 bases, with 15 bases between them. CDR1 SGDLS and CDR2 YYNGEE come from the germline V gene. CDR3 size: 16 residues. CDR3 protein: CASSVDGTNGDNEQFF. DNA of the CDR3: TGTGCCAGCAGCGTAGATGGGACAAATGGGGACAATGAGCAGTTCTTC.

V gene TRBV7-9 combines with J gene TRBJ2-1; 10 bases are shared with TRBD2. This CDR3 spans 13 amino acids. After removal of 5 bases from V and 9 bases from J, the junction contained 4 bases not matched to a gene. Germline lookup yields CDR1 SEHNR and CDR2 FQNEAQ (reference sequence). The CDR3, as DNA: TGTGCCAGCAGCCCGGGGACTAGCGTTGAGCAGTTCTTC. It encodes CASSPGTSVEQFF.

The rearrangement uses TRBV30 and TRBJ2-5, with TRBD1 identical over 8 bases. V dropped 4 bases and J dropped 5; count of bases not matched to a gene: 12. This CDR3 is 15 amino acids long. The germline V gene encodes CDR1 GTSNPN and CDR2 SVGIG (reference sequence). The CDR3 is CAWTRPDRDIETQYF. As DNA, the CDR3 is TGTGCCTGGACCCGCCCGGACAGGGATATCGAGACCCAGTACTTC. The full variable domain, with the rest looked up from reference TRBV30 and TRBJ2-5, is SQTIHQWPATLVQPVGSPLSLECTVEGTSNPNLYWYRQAAGRGLQLLFYSVGIGQISSEVPQNLSASRPQDRQFILSSKKLLLSDSGFYLCAWTRPDRDIETQYFGPGTRLLVL.